This T cell receptor beta chain was profiled in a study of beta chain features in type 1 diabetes. As every portion of the isolated RNA was reverse transcribed, the sequencing read expressed TCRB transcripts. Profiling relied on immunoSEQ multiplex PCR, and the TCRdb table lists in-frame clones only, not all of them. The top ten clones hold under 0.095% of a sample with under 800,000 clones, roughly a sixth of them seen once. The germline V and J ends were trimmed by 7 bases and 1 base, with 11 bases remaining between them. The CDR3 contains 14 residues. Germline CDR1 reads SEHNR; CDR2 reads FQNEAQ (reference sequence).

The source material was naive CD4+ T cells from blood. This sequence originates from a man between 18 and 35 years old in good health. The chain links TRBV7-9 to TRBJ1-5; unclear D gene. DNA of the CDR3: TGTGCCAGCACCCGGGAGGGAAGCAATCAGCCCCAGCATTTT. It translates to CASTREGSNQPQHF.